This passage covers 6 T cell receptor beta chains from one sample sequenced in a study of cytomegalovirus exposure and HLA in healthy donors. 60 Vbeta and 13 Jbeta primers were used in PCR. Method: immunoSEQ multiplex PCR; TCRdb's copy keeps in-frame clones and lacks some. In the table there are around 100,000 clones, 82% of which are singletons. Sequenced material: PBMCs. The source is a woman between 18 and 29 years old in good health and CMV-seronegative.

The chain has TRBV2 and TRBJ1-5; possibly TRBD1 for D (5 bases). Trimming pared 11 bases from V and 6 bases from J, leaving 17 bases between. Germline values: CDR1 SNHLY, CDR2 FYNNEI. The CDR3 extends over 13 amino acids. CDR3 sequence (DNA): TGTGCCTCTAAGAGACGGGACTTTCAGCCCCAGCATTTT. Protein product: CASKRRDFQPQHF.

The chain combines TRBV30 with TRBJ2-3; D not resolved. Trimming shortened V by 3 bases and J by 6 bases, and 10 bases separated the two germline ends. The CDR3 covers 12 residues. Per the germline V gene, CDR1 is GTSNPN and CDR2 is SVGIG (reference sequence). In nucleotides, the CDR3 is TGTGCCTGGAGACCGACAATCGATACGCAGTATTTT. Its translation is CAWRPTIDTQYF.

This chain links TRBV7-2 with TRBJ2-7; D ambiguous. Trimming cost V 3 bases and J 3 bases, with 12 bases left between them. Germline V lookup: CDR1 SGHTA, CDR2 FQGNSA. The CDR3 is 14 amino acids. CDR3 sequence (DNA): TGTGCCAGCAGCTTGAGGTCCCCTAACTACGAGCAGTACTTC. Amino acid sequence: CASSLRSPNYEQYF.

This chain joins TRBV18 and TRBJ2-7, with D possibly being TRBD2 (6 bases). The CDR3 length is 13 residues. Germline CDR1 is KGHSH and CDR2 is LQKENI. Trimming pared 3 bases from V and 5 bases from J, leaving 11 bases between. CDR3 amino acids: CASSPGLDHEQYF. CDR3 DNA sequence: TGTGCCAGCTCACCGGGACTGGATCACGAGCAGTACTTC.

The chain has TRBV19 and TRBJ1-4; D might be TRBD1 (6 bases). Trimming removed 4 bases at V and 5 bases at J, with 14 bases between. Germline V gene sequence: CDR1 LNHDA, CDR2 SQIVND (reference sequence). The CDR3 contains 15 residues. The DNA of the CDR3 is TGTGCCAGTAGTAACCGACAGGCCGGGAATGAAAAACTGTTTTTT. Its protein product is CASSNRQAGNEKLFF. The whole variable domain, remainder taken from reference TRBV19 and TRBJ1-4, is DGGITQSPKYLFRKEGQNVTLSCEQNLNHDAMYWYRQDPGQGLRLIYYSQIVNDFQKGDIAEGYSVSREKKESFPLTVTSAQKNPTAFYLCASSNRQAGNEKLFFGSGTQLSVL.

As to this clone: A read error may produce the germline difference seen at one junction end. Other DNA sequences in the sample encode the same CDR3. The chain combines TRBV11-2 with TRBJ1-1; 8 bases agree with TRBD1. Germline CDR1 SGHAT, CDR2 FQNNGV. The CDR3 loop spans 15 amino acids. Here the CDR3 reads CASSLNHRGDTEAFF. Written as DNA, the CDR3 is TGTGCCAGCAGCTTAAACCACAGGGGGGACACTGAGGCTTTCTTT.